This T cell receptor (beta chain) was found in a study of regulatory T cells in long-lasting Graves disease. iRepertoire HTBI primers and Arm-PCR of CDR3 regions built TCR beta libraries. Using its own MiXCR run on the multiplex PCR reads, TCRdb lists one record per CDR3 protein. The sample includes approximately 400,000 distinct CDR3 sequences, 12% seen only once; the top ten take over 15%. Many counts were recorded for this clonotype. The CDR3 runs 15 residues. CDR1 and CDR2 (germline): MGHDK, SYGVNS. Unmatched junction bases numbered 7, after V lost 4 bases and J lost 5 bases. The sample's time point: newly diagnosed GD, antithyroid drugs for less than 3 months. Generation of the TCR library employed RNA extracted from PBMCs. These data were also reused for a study on T cells in Graves' hyperthyroidism and ophthalmopathy.

This rearrangement joins TRBV25-1 to TRBJ1-1, with TRBD1 matching 10 bases. This sequence was found in a woman between 18 and 30 years old with Graves disease. The material was peripheral blood mononuclear cells (PBMCs), obtained at new diagnosis, from a patient treated with antithyroid drugs. The CDR3 nucleotides read TGTGCCAGCAGTGGACGACAGGGGGCAAGTACTGAAGCTTTCTTT. Its translation is CASSGRQGASTEAFF.